This entry is about one T cell receptor beta chain. Its antigen is still unknown. No base quality values were provided; no much bigger clone lies one nucleotide off. This entry belongs to a study of T cell responses to AZD1222 COVID-19 vaccine (dated by TCRdb to about 2021). Describing the broader study: AZD1222 recipients given second doses at about 4 weeks or at about 12 weeks were pooled, since spike-specific TCR depth and breadth were not found to differ between the two schedules. TCR sequencing was performed for 230 to 250 trial participants, of whom around 200 were given two doses of AZD1222 and some 25 were given two doses of MenACWY control vaccine. Trial participants were enrolled into age subgroups of 18-55, 56-69 and 70-plus years, which contained 148, 28 and 57 TCR-sequenced participants, respectively. Beyond this particular receptor, the publication reports: Most participants were white British and females outnumbered males, and the authors suggested that clonal diversity may have been underestimated. After two AZD1222 doses, both the breadth and the depth of spike-specific TCRs were significantly higher than at day 0 and than in MenACWY recipients. Nearly half of unique spike-specific TCRs reportedly recognized epitopes outside regions mutated in the B.1.351 and B.1.1.7 variants. Vaccine-associated CD4 TCRs spanned the whole spike protein, with dominant responses in regions 160-218 and 743-854. No day 14 peak-response samples were available, so repertoires were characterized only after the peak T cell response. In the small 56-69-year group, the increase in depth fell short of significance, most likely because of low power. Conclusions about previously exposed vaccinees are limited, since just six AZD1222 recipients were seropositive for SARS-CoV-2 at baseline.

CDR1 is given as SGHDT and CDR2 as YYEEEE, both from the germline V gene. Deletion took 3 bases off V and 6 bases off J, with a span of 12 bases between the germline ends. Its CDR3 holds 13 amino acids, cysteine through phenylalanine. The read is trimmed to its CDR3 DNA, 39 bases read in frame from base 1. The meaning of the sample's time point label: baseline before first vaccination. Vaccinee samples were obtained from the UK trials COV001 and COV002, which included a single-blind randomized controlled phase 2/3 trial of AZD1222 (ChAdOx1 nCoV-19) in healthy adults. For TCRbeta chain sequencing, PBMC samples from trial participants were taken at day 0 and at day 28 after the second dose. The CDR3 regions of human TCRbeta chains were analyzed by immunosequencing. Processing in the source paper ran as follows. TCRs in the repertoires were compared against a reference library of SARS-CoV-2-specific TCRs that had been generated with the MIRA antigen-specificity platform. Breadth was defined as the fraction of unique TCRs that were SARS-CoV-2-associated. Depth was defined as the fraction of total T cells that were SARS-CoV-2-associated. Using the MIRA data, each spike-specific TCR was assigned both to the spike region to which the TCR was reactive and to a CD4 or CD8 class. Log10-transformed breadth and depth values were compared by one-way ANOVA with Sidak's multiple comparisons tests. TCRdb retrieved this table from immuneACCESS and kept in-frame rearrangements only. Not all clones are present; in checked studies, unresolved V genes account for under half, and no reason is known for the remainder. That table gives V, J and clone size, and the DNA gave D and trimming. The sample records about 150,000 clones, less than 95% of which are singletons. The top ten clones comprise approximately 2% of the sample.

The sequence is built from TRBV5-6 and TRBJ1-2, with TRBD1 tentatively as D gene (6 bases match). Source: peripheral blood, taken on day 0 of AZD1222 vaccination. The sequence came from an adult in good health. CDR3 sequence: CASSSGGAHGYTF. The bases read TGTGCCAGCAGCTCGGGGGGGGCCCATGGCTACACCTTC.